One T cell receptor beta chain is described in this entry. The data are from a study of blood T cell repertoires in COVID-19. Study-wide context: Italy, Spain and the United States were the sources of the convalescent and acute COVID-19 samples. T cells, B-cell-depleted T cells, or PBMCs provided the cDNA or gDNA that served as material.

Authors' processing steps: Reference gene primer amplification in the assay estimated nucleated cell counts. The repertoire was sequenced with immunoSEQ multiplex PCR; TCRdb's copy has only in-frame clones and lacks some. The V and J calls and the clone size are those of that table, but D and trimming were determined from the DNA. Of some 150,000 clones listed, 75% to 90% are singletons. This CDR3 has 16 residues. J was trimmed by 1 base and V by 7 bases; bases with no gene match: 8. Germline loops: CDR1 MNHNY, CDR2 SVGAGI (reference sequence). V gene TRBV6-6 combines with J gene TRBJ1-3, with TRBD1 matching 9 bases. The sequence was collected from a man aged 50-59 years who had recovered from COVID-19. The specimen was peripheral blood. CDR3 nucleotides: TGTGCCAGCAACCGACAGGGGGTGCCTTCTGGAAACACCATATATTTT. Its protein is CASNRQGVPSGNTIYF.